The entry below describes one TCR beta chain. CDR1 is MGHDK and CDR2 is SYGVNS in the germline V gene. V dropped 5 bases and J dropped 3 bases, with 14 bases sitting between them. CDR3 length: 15 amino acids. Each sample had at least 7 million PBMCs isolated. With each sample, at least 5.5 micrograms of total RNA were extracted. This sample is drawn from a study of blood T cells in healthy people across ages. A sample-barcoded 5' primer and a J-beta primer mix were used in a second PCR of about 7 to 12 cycles. All samples gave at least 2.5 million CDR3-containing paired-end reads. TCRdb independently ran MiXCR on the 5' RACE reads; one entry per CDR3 protein. The sample records about 1.4 million distinct CDR3 sequences, approximately 59% being singletons.

Sequences were obtained from blood. The receptor comes from a man younger than 30 in good health. The V gene is TRBV25-1, the J gene TRBJ1-3; the D is unclear. CDR3 nucleotide sequence: TGTGCCAGCAGTCCCCACGACCGCGTTGGAAACACCATATATTTT. Translating gives CASSPHDRVGNTIYF.